This note documents a single TCR beta chain sequence. Its antigen is unknown. The method was immunoSEQ multiplex PCR; TCRdb's version includes in-frame clones alone and lacks a portion of them. Here the sample spans approximately 26,000 clones, about three quarters being singletons. This record belongs to a study of immune evolution from preneoplasia to lung adenocarcinoma. Germline values: CDR1 SGHVS, CDR2 FQNEAQ. V lost 2 bases and J 5 bases, leaving 3 bases between the germline ends. There are 11 residues in the CDR3. Study-level points and caveats: Later-stage lesions seemingly showed higher T cell density and diversity than normal lung. T cell clonality was higher in KRAS-mutant than EGFR-mutant or wild-type nodules.

This rearrangement joins TRBV7-8 to TRBJ2-5; D unclear. Material for sequencing was FFPE invasive lung adenocarcinoma tissue. The source is a person between 55 and 70 years old with invasive lung adenocarcinoma. Some clones in this sample may be carry-over from other donors' samples. CDR3 region: CASSLKETQYF. The DNA for the CDR3 is TGTGCCAGCAGCTTAAAGGAGACCCAGTACTTC.